This section outlines one TCR beta chain sequence together with its context. Its specificity is not known. This specimen comes from a study of T cells in Graves' hyperthyroidism and ophthalmopathy. Whole-study findings and limits: Ophthalmopathy was told apart from stable hyperthyroidism by a 13 V-J model.

RNA transcripts were the template for amplifying TCR beta CDR3 regions. When the TCR CDR3 underwent first-round RT-PCR, the HTBI primer set was used. TCRdb used MiXCR to reprocess the multiplex PCR reads, holding one entry per CDR3 protein. The table has around 250,000 distinct CDR3 sequences, approximately 23% seen once. The CDR3 has 11 amino acids. Trimming left V 1 base short and J 9 bases short, with 9 bases between. CDR1 and CDR2 (germline): DFQATT, SNEGSKA (reference sequence). Individuals with ophthalmopathy presented a Clinical Activity Score of at least 3, a NOSPECS grade of at least 4 and a duration under 3 months.

The TCR sequence derives from a woman aged 40 to 50 with Graves' ophthalmopathy. Sequenced: blood. V is TRBV20-1 and J is TRBJ2-5, with D possibly being TRBD1 or TRBD2 (6 bases each). The DNA for the CDR3 is TGCAGTGCTAGAGTCGGGGGCCCCCAGTACTTC. This sequence encodes CSARVGGPQYF.